The 25 T cell receptor beta chains listed next were all sequenced from one sample in a study of blood T cell repertoires in COVID-19. Clones were read by immunoSEQ multiplex PCR, and TCRdb kept only the in-frame ones, dropping some. The sample contains about 24,000 clones, around 88% of which appear only once. The sequenced sample consisted of peripheral blood. The origin of the receptors is a human donor with active COVID-19. The donor label of this sample is uncertain.

This clone was seen only a few times. The chain links TRBV19 to TRBJ1-1; no reliable D call. V shed 2 bases and J shed 2 bases, with 18 bases lying between them. CDR1 and CDR2 from the germline V gene are LNHDA and SQIVND (reference sequence). The CDR3 runs 17 residues. CDR3 residues: CASSISQLRTYNTEAFF. CDR3 DNA sequence: TGTGCCAGTAGTATAAGCCAGCTCAGGACTTATAACACTGAAGCTTTCTTT.

The genes are TRBV4-2 and TRBJ2-5; tentative D call: TRBD2 (5 bases). The CDR3 totals 14 residues. The V end lost 1 base, the J end lost 4 bases, and 10 bases lay between the germline ends. Germline-derived CDR1 and CDR2 are LGHNA and YNFKEQ. Here the CDR3 DNA reads TGTGCCAGCAGCCAAGTTAGCGTCGGAGAGACCCAGTACTTC. This sequence encodes CASSQVSVGETQYF.

The V and J genes are TRBV29-1 and TRBJ2-1, with a weak D call TRBD2 (6 bases). Germline CDR1 and CDR2: SQVTM and ANQGSEA. This CDR3 is built from 16 residues. The V end was cut by 3 bases, the J end by 0 bases, with 15 bases between. As DNA, the CDR3 is TGCAGCGTTGAGGACCTTAGCGGATCCTCCTACAATGAGCAGTTCTTC. Translating gives CSVEDLSGSSYNEQFF.

Here the CDR3 reads CASSESGFGQPQHF. CDR3 bases: TGTGCCAGCAGTGAGTCGGGTTTCGGGCAGCCCCAGCATTTT. This sequence joins TRBV6-1 and TRBJ1-5; D gene uncertain. Germline CDR1 reads MNHNS; CDR2 reads SASEGT. Trimming removed 3 bases at V and 7 bases at J, with 13 bases between. The CDR3 covers 14 residues.

The chain joins TRBV13 to TRBJ1-6; 8 bases agree with TRBD1. The germline gives CDR1 PRHDT, CDR2 FYEKMQ (reference sequence). There are 16 residues in the CDR3. The trim removed 5 bases at V and 4 bases at J, leaving 7 bases unmatched. CDR3 protein: CASSTRTGRYNSPLHF. CDR3 in DNA: TGTGCCAGCAGCACCAGGACAGGGAGATATAATTCACCCCTCCACTTT. Looking up the rest from reference TRBV13 and TRBJ1-6 gives the full variable domain: AAGVIQSPRHLIKEKRETATLKCYPIPRHDTVYWYQQGPGQDPQFLISFYEKMQSDKGSIPDRFSAQQFSDYHSELNMSSLELGDSALYFCASSTRTGRYNSPLHFGNGTRLTVT.

The rearrangement uses TRBV7-8 and TRBJ2-2, with D possibly matching TRBD1 (6 bases). This CDR3 is 15 amino acids long. Trimming pared 5 bases from V and 1 base from J, leaving 11 bases between. The germline gives CDR1 SGHVS, CDR2 FQNEAQ. The CDR3 DNA is TGTGCCAGCAGCCTCTGGGACATGAACACCGGGGAGCTGTTTTTT. Translated: CASSLWDMNTGELFF.

The gene calls are TRBV2 and TRBJ2-3; D perhaps matches TRBD1 (6 bases). Germline V gene sequence: CDR1 SNHLY, CDR2 FYNNEI. This CDR3 comprises 14 residues. The V end lost 7 bases, the J end lost 0 bases, and 11 bases lay between the germline ends. The CDR3 protein is CASKQGGSTDTQYF. In nucleotides, the CDR3 is TGTGCCAGCAAGCAAGGGGGTAGCACAGATACGCAGTATTTT.

The V call is TRBV19, the J call TRBJ1-6; 7 bases match TRBD1. CDR3 size: 15 residues. Germline assignment: CDR1 LNHDA and CDR2 SQIVND (reference sequence). V lost 5 bases to trimming and J lost 10 bases; unmatched junction nucleotides: 11. The CDR3 loop reads CASSAIQGVGSPLHF. CDR3 nucleotide sequence: TGTGCCAGTAGTGCAATTCAGGGGGTAGGATCACCCCTCCACTTT.

The chain employs TRBV5-4 and TRBJ2-7, with 9 bases matching TRBD2. Germline assignment: CDR1 SGHNT and CDR2 YYREEE (reference sequence). This CDR3 has 12 residues. With 7 bases clipped from V and 7 bases from J, the junction kept 6 bases outside the gene matches. CDR3 bases: TGTGCCAGCCACCGCGGGAGGGCGGAGCAGTACTTC. Its translation is CASHRGRAEQYF. Full variable domain (rest looked up from reference TRBV5-4 and TRBJ2-7): ETGVTQSPTHLIKTRGQQVTLRCSSQSGHNTVSWYQQALGQGPQFIFQYYREEENGRGNFPPRFSGLQFPNYSSELNVNALELDDSALYLCASHRGRAEQYFGPGTRLTVT.

This sequence joins TRBV2 and TRBJ1-4, with TRBD1 identical over 9 bases. CDR1 is SNHLY, CDR2 FYNNEI, per germline. This CDR3 is built from 14 residues. The ends lost 9 bases at V and 6 bases at J; junction bases unmatched: 8. The CDR3 DNA reads TGTGCCAGTACCAGCGGACAGGGGCATGAAAAACTGTTTTTT. This translates into CASTSGQGHEKLFF.

This chain joins TRBV29-1 and TRBJ2-7, with a possible D match to TRBD1 (6 bases). The CDR3 is 13 amino acids. In germline, CDR1 is SQVTM, CDR2 ANQGSEA. Trimming removed 6 bases at V and 0 bases at J, with 12 bases between. The CDR3 DNA follows: TGCAGCGTAAAGGACAGCTACTCCTACGAGCAGTACTTC. Translated: CSVKDSYSYEQYF.

The chain has TRBV10-3 and TRBJ1-5, with D possibly TRBD1 on 5 matching bases. CDR3 length equals 16 residues. Germline CDR1 reads ENHRY; CDR2 reads SYGVKD. V was shortened by 2 bases and J by 0 bases, with 11 bases between the two germline ends. In nucleotides, the CDR3 is TGTGCCATCAGTGAGATCCCGACAGATAGCAATCAGCCCCAGCATTTT. Residues: CAISEIPTDSNQPQHF.

This clone was picked up a small number of times. This sequence joins TRBV7-2 and TRBJ1-2; 9 nucleotides agree with TRBD1. This CDR3 contains 15 residues. Germline V gene data show CDR1 as SGHTA and CDR2 as FQGNSA. The V gene end was trimmed by 5 bases and the J gene end by 7 bases; junction bases not matched to a gene: 11. For the CDR3, the DNA is TGTGCCAGCAGCGGTCGGACAGGGGTCCGACGTGGCTACACCTTC. This codes for CASSGRTGVRRGYTF.

This clone was seen a few times. This same CDR3 is encoded by further DNA sequences in the sample. V gene TRBV3-1 (or the pseudogene TRBV3-2) combines with J gene TRBJ2-5, with 15 bases fitting TRBD2. Trimming removed 4 bases from V and 1 base from J; junction bases left unmatched: 1. Germline V gene sequence: CDR1 LGHDT, CDR2 YNNKEL (reference sequence). The CDR3 length is 16 residues. The CDR3 region is CASSPGLAGGQETQYF. DNA of the CDR3: TGTGCCAGCAGCCCGGGACTAGCGGGGGGCCAAGAGACCCAGTACTTC.

This sequence joins TRBV4-2 and TRBJ2-3; the D is unclear. The CDR3 spans 15 residues. Trimming left V 3 bases short and J 0 bases short, with 10 bases between. From germline, CDR1 is LGHNA and CDR2 YNFKEQ. In DNA, the CDR3 is TGTGCCAGCAGCCAGCCCTTGACAAGCACAGATACGCAGTATTTT. Its translation is CASSQPLTSTDTQYF.

The chain employs TRBV27 and TRBJ2-2; maybe TRBD2 (5 bases). The CDR3 length is 15 residues. The V end was cut by 8 bases, the J end by 1 base, with 14 bases between. Germline CDR1 reads MNHEY; CDR2 reads SMNVEV (reference sequence). The CDR3 is CASRTTGLNTGELFF. In nucleotides, the CDR3 is TGTGCCAGCCGCACGACCGGACTGAACACCGGGGAGCTGTTTTTT.

The V gene is TRBV7-2, the J gene TRBJ2-7; TRBD1 agrees at 9 bases. This CDR3 spans 14 amino acids. Germline lookup yields CDR1 SGHTA and CDR2 FQGNSA. V trimming: 4 bases; J trimming: 6 bases; junction bases outside the gene matches: 7. CDR3 in DNA: TGTGCCAGCAGCTCCGGGACAGGGACATCCGAGCAGTACTTC. This encodes CASSSGTGTSEQYF.

This clone ranks as medium-sized. V and J are TRBV7-9 and TRBJ1-1; 7 bases align to TRBD1. The CDR3 contains 17 residues. The trim removed 5 bases at V and 7 bases at J, leaving 19 bases unmatched. Germline V gene lookup returns CDR1 SEHNR and CDR2 FQNEAQ (reference sequence). This chain's CDR3 is CASSTGLTGLNWIEAFF. The CDR3 DNA sequence: TGTGCCAGCAGCACCGGCCTGACAGGGTTGAACTGGATTGAAGCTTTCTTT. Drawing the rest from reference TRBV7-9 and TRBJ1-1, the complete variable domain is DTGVSQNPRHKITKRGQNVTFRCDPISEHNRLYWYRQTLGQGPEFLTYFQNEAQLEKSRLLSDRFSAERPKGSFSTLEIQRTEQGDSAMYLCASSTGLTGLNWIEAFFGQGTRLTVV.

The chain has TRBV2 and TRBJ2-3, with D tentatively TRBD2 (5 bases). Germline lookup yields CDR1 SNHLY and CDR2 FYNNEI. With 4 bases removed from V and 2 bases from J, the gap between germline ends came to 10 bases. The CDR3 is made up of 14 amino acids. In DNA form, the CDR3 reads TGTGCCAGCAGTGTGCGGGTTATCACAGATACGCAGTATTTT. Protein sequence: CASSVRVITDTQYF. The complete variable domain, with remaining parts taken from reference TRBV2 and TRBJ2-3, reads EPEVTQTPSHQVTQMGQEVILRCVPISNHLYFYWYRQILGQKVEFLVSFYNNEISEKSEIFDDQFSVERPDGSNFTLKIRSTKLEDSAMYFCASSVRVITDTQYFGPGTRLTVL.

Only one count was recorded for this clone. V gene TRBV19 combines with J gene TRBJ2-2, with unresolved D. Germline V gene lookup returns CDR1 LNHDA and CDR2 SQIVND (reference sequence). This CDR3 spans 14 amino acids. Trimming took 4 bases from V and 4 from J, leaving 10 bases between them. The CDR3: CASSNLIVTGELFF. CDR3 sequence (DNA): TGTGCCAGTAGTAACCTGATAGTCACCGGGGAGCTGTTTTTT.

CDR3 region: CASSRPTGREGNTQYF. CDR3 in DNA: TGTGCCAGCAGCCGCCCGACTGGGCGGGAGGGGAATACGCAGTATTTT. V is TRBV28 and J is TRBJ2-3, with 9 bases fitting TRBD2. The ends lost 6 bases at V and 7 bases at J; junction bases unmatched: 14. In germline, CDR1 is MDHEN, CDR2 SYDVKM. This CDR3 is 16 amino acids long.

Details on this clone: A junction boundary mismatches the germline segment, possibly from a read error. The gene calls are TRBV7-7 and TRBJ2-5; D is perhaps TRBD2 (6 bases). Germline V gene data show CDR1 as SSHAT and CDR2 as FNYEAQ (reference sequence). The CDR3 covers 13 residues. CDR3 region: CASSLGLQETQYF. The CDR3 DNA reads TGTGCTAGCAGCTTAGGACTACAAGAGACCCAGTACTTC.

This clone was detected only once. The V gene is TRBV6-5, the J gene TRBJ2-5; a possible D gene is TRBD2 (5 bases). V was clipped by 5 bases and J by 5 bases, with 15 bases between them. CDR1 and CDR2 from the germline V gene are MNHEY and SVGAGI. The length of the CDR3 is 14 residues. CDR3 DNA: TGTGCCAGCAGTCTCCGCGGACTTGGCGAGACCCAGTACTTC. Protein product: CASSLRGLGETQYF.

This chain links TRBV19 with TRBJ2-3, with D perhaps matching TRBD2 (6 bases). Trimming pared 5 bases from V and 6 bases from J, leaving 9 bases between. CDR1 is LNHDA and CDR2 is SQIVND in the germline V gene (reference sequence). CDR3 size: 12 residues. The DNA for the CDR3 is TGTGCCAGTAGTCCGGGAGAGGATACGCAGTATTTT. This gives the protein CASSPGEDTQYF.

The count of this clone is one. The chain has TRBV24-1 and TRBJ2-3, with a possible D match to TRBD2 (5 bases). The CDR3 sequence is 16 residues long. The ends were cut back, 3 bases at V and 2 bases at J, with 14 bases in the middle. Germline V lookup: CDR1 KGHDR, CDR2 SFDVKD. CDR3 amino acids: CATSDPRPGNTDTQYF. As DNA, the CDR3 is TGTGCCACCAGTGATCCCCGGCCGGGGAACACAGATACGCAGTATTTT.